Listed below are T cell receptor beta chains from one sample, sequenced in a study of blood T cell repertoires in COVID-19. Generated by immunoSEQ multiplex PCR, the TCRdb table keeps only in-frame clones and is missing some. Of about 320,000 clones in the sample, 87% were seen once. The sequenced sample was PBMCs or T cells enriched from blood (not recorded which). These receptors all stem from a woman between 25 and 40 years old who had recovered from COVID-19. Each CDR3 is given with its conserved first and last residue. The D gene is left open where the match is weak. The listing skips clone size in some rows; elsewhere it reads once, few, many or a size class.

D,J,size,length,V,DNA,CDR3
-,TRBJ1-1,-,13,TRBV7-9,TGTGCCAGCAGCTTAGGGGGGGGCACTGAAGCTTTCTTT,CASSLGGGTEAFF
-,TRBJ1-4,-,15,TRBV30,TGTGCCTGGAGACGGCAGGGATCGACTAATGAAAAACTGTTTTTT,CAWRRQGSTNEKLFF
-,TRBJ1-1,-,13,TRBV5-4,TGTGCCAGCAGCTTGAGGGGTAGGTCTGAAGCTTTCTTT,CASSLRGRSEAFF
TRBD1,TRBJ1-1,-,15,TRBV19,TGTGCCAGTAGTAGAAGACAGGGGTACGGGACTGAAGCTTTCTTT,CASSRRQGYGTEAFF
TRBD1,TRBJ1-5,-,14,TRBV7-9,TGTGCCAGCAGCTACGACAGGGGGAATCAGCCCCAGCATTTT,CASSYDRGNQPQHF
-,TRBJ1-2,-,19,TRBV21-1,TGTGCCAGCAGCAACTCGAAAGGAGACACAGGCCGATCTAACTATGGCTACACCTTC,CASSNSKGDTGRSNYGYTF
-,TRBJ1-3,-,13,TRBV30,TGTGCCTGGAGTCGCGGCCCTGGAAACACCATATATTTT,CAWSRGPGNTIYF
TRBD2,TRBJ2-5,-,15,TRBV9,TGTGCCAGCAGCGTGAGCGGGGTGCTTCAAGAGACCCAGTACTTC,CASSVSGVLQETQYF
TRBD1,TRBJ2-1,-,16,TRBV6-4,TGTGCCAGCAGTGACTTATTCGGACAGGGGGTCAATGAGCAGTTCTTC,CASSDLFGQGVNEQFF
TRBD2,TRBJ2-4,-,18,TRBV5-1,TGCGCCAGCAGCCCAGGACTAGCGGGTTCCCTAGCCAAAAACATTCAGTACTTC,CASSPGLAGSLAKNIQYF
-,TRBJ1-3,-,16,TRBV7-8,TGTGCCAGCAGCTTAGTTCGGGGGGTGGGTGGAAACACCATATATTTT,CASSLVRGVGGNTIYF
TRBD1,TRBJ1-5,-,14,TRBV6-2/TRBV6-3,TGTGCCAGCAGTTCCCAACAGGGGTCTCAGCCCCAGCATTTT,CASSSQQGSQPQHF
-,TRBJ1-5,-,15,TRBV6-2/TRBV6-3,TGTGCCAGCAGTTATGTAAGCCGGGGCAATCAGCCCCAGCATTTT,CASSYVSRGNQPQHF
-,TRBJ1-4,-,19,TRBV4-2,TGTGCCAGCAGCCAAGTAAGCGGGTTAAGTATCGGGACTAATGAAAAACTGTTTTTT,CASSQVSGLSIGTNEKLFF
-,TRBJ1-2,-,13,TRBV12-3/TRBV12-4,TGTGCCAGCAGTTTACCCGACTGGTATGGCTACACCTTC,CASSLPDWYGYTF
TRBD2,TRBJ2-3,-,17,TRBV9,TGTGCCAGCAGCGTAGATGTAGCGGGGGGGCTAGTAGATACGCAGTATTTT,CASSVDVAGGLVDTQYF
TRBD1,TRBJ1-1,-,16,TRBV13,TGTGCCAGCAGCAAGATCTCCGGGACAGCGAACACTGAAGCTTTCTTT,CASSKISGTANTEAFF
TRBD2,TRBJ2-7,few,12,TRBV5-4,TGTGCCAGCGGGCGGGGGACCTACGAGCAGTACTTC,CASGRGTYEQYF
-,TRBJ2-5,-,17,TRBV5-6,TGTGCCAGCAGCTTGGATAGACTGCGTGCAGTCCAAGAGACCCAGTACTTC,CASSLDRLRAVQETQYF
TRBD2,TRBJ2-1,once,17,TRBV3-1/TRBV3-2,TGTACCAGCAGCCAAGTGAGTCTAGCGGGGAGAAACAATGAGCAGTTCTTC,CTSSQVSLAGRNNEQFF